These 20 T cell receptor beta chains were sequenced from one sample in a study of siplizumab effects on memory and regulatory T cells. The method was immunoSEQ multiplex PCR; TCRdb's version includes in-frame clones alone and lacks a portion of them. The sample holds tens of thousands of clones; over 85% are singletons and the top ten take around 6.5%. Material: CD8+ T cells sorted from blood. The source of these receptors is a human donor in good health.

This chain joins TRBV27 and TRBJ2-5; 15 nucleotides line up with TRBD2. CDR1 MNHEY and CDR2 SMNVEV come from the germline V gene (reference sequence). J was trimmed by 2 bases and V by 4 bases; bases with no gene match: 2. There are 16 residues in the CDR3. The CDR3 region has the DNA TGTGCCAGCAGTTGGACTAGCGGGGGGGCACAAGAGACCCAGTACTTC. Residues: CASSWTSGGAQETQYF.

This chain joins TRBV7-2 and TRBJ2-7, with D unresolved. The CDR3 loop spans 14 amino acids. The germline gives CDR1 SGHTA, CDR2 FQGNSA. V was clipped by 3 bases and J by 3 bases, with 12 bases between them. The CDR3 bases are TGTGCCAGCAGCTTTTTCCCGAGAATCTACGAGCAGTACTTC. Encoded protein: CASSFFPRIYEQYF. Using reference TRBV7-2 and TRBJ2-7 for the parts outside the CDR3, the full variable domain is GAGVSQSPSNKVTEKGKDVELRCDPISGHTALYWYRQSLGQGLEFLIYFQGNSAPDKSGLPSDRFSAERTGGSVSTLTIQRTQQEDSAVYLCASSFFPRIYEQYFGPGTRLTVT.

This chain links TRBV18 with TRBJ2-3; D gene uncertain. The V and J ends lost 5 bases and 0 bases respectively, with 6 bases between them. The CDR3 loop spans 13 amino acids. Germline V gives CDR1 KGHSH, CDR2 LQKENI. CDR3 protein: CASSSTSTDTQYF. The CDR3 DNA reads TGTGCCAGCTCATCAACGAGCACAGATACGCAGTATTTT.

The gene calls are TRBV4-1 and TRBJ2-7; D may be TRBD1 (6 bases). V was clipped by 5 bases and J by 3 bases, with 11 bases between them. The CDR3 runs 13 residues. Germline values: CDR1 MGHRA, CDR2 YSYEKL. CDR3 DNA: TGCGCCAGCAGCGGGGACACCGGCTACGAGCAGTACTTC. Amino acids: CASSGDTGYEQYF.

The chain carries TRBV27 and TRBJ2-1; 8 bases map to TRBD2. Germline CDR1 reads MNHEY; CDR2 reads SMNVEV (reference sequence). The CDR3 runs to 15 residues. J lost 4 bases, V lost 6 bases, and 8 bases had no gene match. The CDR3 DNA follows: TGTGCCAGCAGGGGACTAGTAGCTGAGTACAATGAGCAGTTCTTC. Protein sequence: CASRGLVAEYNEQFF.

For the CDR3, the DNA is TGTGCCAGCAGTGCTATAGGGGGCTGGGGGACAGATACGCAGTATTTT. Amino acids: CASSAIGGWGTDTQYF. The chain is built from TRBV2 and TRBJ2-3; 7 positions match TRBD1. The length of the CDR3 is 16 residues. The germline V gene has CDR1 SNHLY and CDR2 FYNNEI. V lost 4 bases, J lost 3 bases, and 10 bases stayed unmatched.

The CDR3 sequence: CASSQRDRYQETQYF. CDR3 DNA sequence: TGTGCCAGCAGCCAACGGGACAGGTACCAAGAGACCCAGTACTTC. The chain uses TRBV7-9 and TRBJ2-5, with 8 bases lining up with TRBD1. CDR1 and CDR2 from the germline V gene are SEHNR and FQNEAQ (reference sequence). V was pared by 5 bases and J by 0 bases, with 5 bases of the junction left unmatched. The CDR3 covers 15 residues.

The chain links TRBV9 to TRBJ2-3; D is perhaps TRBD2 (7 bases). CDR3 length: 17 amino acids. Per germline, CDR1 SGDLS and CDR2 YYNGEE. Trimming stripped 3 bases from V and 2 bases from J, with 19 bases between. CDR3 in DNA: TGTGCCAGCAGCGATCGACCGGGGGGCGGACACACAGATACGCAGTATTTT. As protein: CASSDRPGGGHTDTQYF.

The chain is built from TRBV9 and TRBJ2-1; D may correspond to TRBD1 or TRBD2 (5 bases each). The germline gives CDR1 SGDLS, CDR2 YYNGEE. Trimming cost V 4 bases and J 8 bases, with 16 bases left between them. The CDR3 totals 14 residues. CDR3 bases: TGTGCCAGCAGCCCGGGACCGTTCGGCGATGAGCAGTTCTTC. It specifies CASSPGPFGDEQFF. The full variable domain, in which reference TRBV9 and TRBJ2-1 provide the parts outside the CDR3, is DSGVTQTPKHLITATGQRVTLRCSPRSGDLSVYWYQQSLDQGLQFLIQYYNGEERAKGNILERFSAQQFPDLHSELNLSSLELGDSALYFCASSPGPFGDEQFFGPGTRLTVL.

The CDR3 protein is CASSQEWQGEQYF. Here the CDR3 DNA reads TGCGCCAGCAGCCAAGAATGGCAGGGCGAGCAGTACTTC. The rearrangement links TRBV4-1 to TRBJ2-7, with D perhaps matching TRBD1 (5 bases). From germline, CDR1 is MGHRA and CDR2 YSYEKL. Trimming shortened V by 0 bases and J by 6 bases, and 9 bases separated the two germline ends. CDR3 length: 13 residues.

V gene TRBV19 combines with J gene TRBJ1-2; D is undetermined. CDR1 and CDR2 from the germline V gene are LNHDA and SQIVND (reference sequence). The V end lost 4 bases, the J end lost 2 bases, and 8 bases lay between the germline ends. This CDR3 has 13 residues. Written as DNA, the CDR3 is TGTGCCAGTAGTACAACAAGCAACTATGGCTACACCTTC. Protein: CASSTTSNYGYTF.

The V and J genes are TRBV11-3 and TRBJ2-3; maybe TRBD2 (6 bases). CDR1 and CDR2 from the germline V gene are SGHNT and YENEEA. The germline V and J ends were trimmed by 4 bases and 1 base, with 12 bases remaining between them. This CDR3 comprises 15 residues. CDR3 DNA: TGTGCCAGCAGCTGGAGGGAAGGAGGCACAGATACGCAGTATTTT. Protein: CASSWREGGTDTQYF. Based on the CDR3 plus reference TRBV11-3 and TRBJ2-3, the full variable domain is EAGVVQSPRYKIIEKKQPVAFWCNPISGHNTLYWYLQNLGQGPELLIRYENEEAVDDSQLPKDRFSAERLKGVDSTLKIQPAELGDSAVYLCASSWREGGTDTQYFGPGTRLTVL.

The V call is TRBV11-3, the J call TRBJ2-2; D unclear. Germline V gene lookup returns CDR1 SGHNT and CDR2 YENEEA. V was pared by 5 bases and J by 5 bases, with 15 bases between. The CDR3 spans 15 residues. CDR3 protein: CASSPGPPETGELFF. The CDR3 nucleotides are TGTGCCAGCAGCCCCGGCCCACCGGAGACCGGGGAGCTGTTTTTT.

The V gene is TRBV9, the J gene TRBJ1-4, with TRBD1 as a possible D gene (5 bases). CDR1 SGDLS and CDR2 YYNGEE come from the germline V gene. V was shortened by 5 bases and J by 5 bases, with 7 bases between the two germline ends. The CDR3 length is 12 residues. CDR3 sequence (DNA): TGTGCCAGCAGTGGGACCAATGAAAAACTGTTTTTT. This gives the protein CASSGTNEKLFF.

The V and J genes are TRBV9 and TRBJ2-7, with TRBD2 identical over 8 bases. CDR1 is SGDLS, CDR2 YYNGEE, per germline. This CDR3 has 14 amino acids. V shed 0 bases and J 4 bases; nucleotides not matched to a gene: 3. CDR3 residues: CASSVGSGSYEQYF. In DNA form, the CDR3 reads TGTGCCAGCAGCGTAGGGAGCGGGAGTTACGAGCAGTACTTC.

The chain joins TRBV2 to TRBJ1-5; D not resolved. Per the germline V gene, CDR1 is SNHLY and CDR2 is FYNNEI. This CDR3 has 16 amino acids. V lost 1 base and J lost 1, with 11 bases in between. CDR3 protein: CASSEGAAESNQPQHF. The CDR3 coding sequence is TGTGCCAGCAGTGAAGGGGCGGCAGAAAGCAATCAGCCCCAGCATTTT. Together with reference TRBV2 and TRBJ1-5, the CDR3 gives the full variable domain: EPEVTQTPSHQVTQMGQEVILRCVPISNHLYFYWYRQILGQKVEFLVSFYNNEISEKSEIFDDQFSVERPDGSNFTLKIRSTKLEDSAMYFCASSEGAAESNQPQHFGDGTRLSIL.

V usage is TRBV28 and J usage is TRBJ2-5; D may correspond to TRBD1 or TRBD2 (5 bases each). CDR3 length: 15 residues. V dropped 3 bases and J dropped 0 bases, with 11 bases sitting between them. Looked up from germline, CDR1 is MDHEN and CDR2 is SYDVKM. CDR3 region: CASSLVPGHQETQYF. In nucleotides, the CDR3 is TGTGCCAGCAGTTTGGTTCCGGGGCACCAAGAGACCCAGTACTTC.

This clone was observed once. The chain employs TRBV27 and TRBJ1-6; D not certain. There are 15 residues in the CDR3. CDR1 and CDR2 from the germline V gene are MNHEY and SMNVEV (reference sequence). V was pared by 7 bases and J by 4 bases, with 14 bases between. CDR3 sequence reads: CASKITRSYNSPLHF. In DNA, the CDR3 is TGTGCCAGCAAGATTACGCGAAGTTATAATTCACCCCTCCACTTT.

V gene TRBV11-3 combines with J gene TRBJ2-1, with D perhaps given as TRBD1 or TRBD2 (5 bases each). CDR1 and CDR2 (germline): SGHNT, YENEEA. The CDR3 loop spans 13 amino acids. The V end lost 1 base, the J end lost 8 bases, and 9 bases lay between the germline ends. The CDR3 region is CASSLGWGYEQFF. CDR3 nucleotides: TGTGCCAGCAGCTTAGGCTGGGGGTATGAGCAGTTCTTC.

The chain joins TRBV7-9 to TRBJ2-5, with 13 bases lining up with TRBD2. Germline CDR1 SEHNR, CDR2 FQNEAQ (reference sequence). V lost 4 bases to trimming and J lost 7 bases; unmatched junction nucleotides: 9. CDR3 size: 16 residues. The DNA of the CDR3 is TGTGCCAGCAGCTCCTCGACTAGCGGGAGGCGATTGACCCAGTACTTC. This codes for CASSSSTSGRRLTQYF.